Below are 11 T cell receptor beta chains sequenced from a single sample in a study of shared clonotypes between healthy human individuals. The method was immunoSEQ multiplex PCR; TCRdb's version includes in-frame clones alone and lacks a portion of them. Of a few million clones in the sample, about 92% are singletons; the top ten hold about 0.13%. Material: naive CD4+ T cells sorted from blood. Subset: CD45RA+ positively selected. The source is a man younger than 30 in good health.

The J gene is TRBJ2-7, the V gene TRBV6-1, with 11 bases that match TRBD1. V trimming: 9 bases; J trimming: 4 bases; junction bases outside the gene matches: 8. The CDR3 extends over 14 amino acids. The germline CDR1 and CDR2 sequences are MNHNS and SASEGT. The CDR3 DNA sequence: TGTGCCAGTCGACTGGGACAGGGGGAGTACGAGCAGTACTTC. Protein sequence: CASRLGQGEYEQYF.

The chain combines TRBV28 with TRBJ2-5; 7 positions agree with TRBD1. Germline V lookup: CDR1 MDHEN, CDR2 SYDVKM. J was trimmed by 6 bases and V by 3 bases; bases with no gene match: 1. CDR3 length: 12 amino acids. In nucleotides, the CDR3 is TGTGCCAGCAGTTTGACAGGGCAGACCCAGTACTTC. The encoded protein is CASSLTGQTQYF.

The CDR3 is CSVESLLGGTDTQYF. In nucleotides, the CDR3 is TGCAGCGTTGAGTCGTTGCTAGGTGGCACAGATACGCAGTATTTT. The chain couples TRBV29-1 to TRBJ2-3, with no clear D. Trimming pared 3 bases from V and 1 base from J, leaving 14 bases between. The CDR3 consists of 15 residues. Germline V gene sequence: CDR1 SQVTM, CDR2 ANQGSEA.

The V and J genes are TRBV21-1 and TRBJ2-7; TRBD1 was called by the table and not checked on the DNA. TRBV21-1 is tagged as a pseudogene. This CDR3 has 16 amino acids. CDR3 sequence reads: CASSNARYRGPHEQYF. For the CDR3, the DNA is TGTGCCAGCAGCAACGCTCGGTACAGGGGCCCCCACGAGCAGTACTTC.

In DNA form, the CDR3 reads TGTGCCAGCAATCGGGTAGGAGATACGCAGTATTTT. As protein: CASNRVGDTQYF. The genes are TRBV2 and TRBJ2-3, with no clear D. Between the trimmed V and J ends, which lost 7 bases and 5 bases, there was a span of 10 bases. CDR1 is SNHLY and CDR2 is FYNNEI in the germline V gene. The CDR3 runs to 12 residues.

CDR3 loop: CASTPEVAGGNEQFF. Written as DNA, the CDR3 is TGTGCCAGCACCCCCGAAGTAGCGGGGGGCAATGAGCAGTTCTTC. The V and J genes are TRBV2 and TRBJ2-1; 10 bases map to TRBD2. CDR3 length equals 15 residues. Per germline, CDR1 SNHLY and CDR2 FYNNEI. The trim removed 7 bases at V and 6 bases at J, leaving 9 bases unmatched. Supplemented by reference TRBV2 and TRBJ2-1, the full variable domain reads EPEVTQTPSHQVTQMGQEVILRCVPISNHLYFYWYRQILGQKVEFLVSFYNNEISEKSEIFDDQFSVERPDGSNFTLKIRSTKLEDSAMYFCASTPEVAGGNEQFFGPGTRLTVL.

The rearrangement links TRBV9 to TRBJ2-3; TRBD1 matches 7 bases. The CDR3 is 14 amino acids. J lost 0 bases, V lost 6 bases, and 4 bases had no gene match. Germline CDR1 SGDLS, CDR2 YYNGEE. The chain's CDR3 is CASKGGRSTDTQYF. The CDR3, as DNA: TGTGCCAGCAAAGGGGGCAGAAGCACAGATACGCAGTATTTT.

The V gene is TRBV5-8, the J gene TRBJ1-6; 7 bases fit TRBD1. The CDR3 spans 14 residues. Germline V CDR1 and CDR2: SGHTS, YDEGEE. V lost 7 bases and J lost 7; bases outside the gene matches: 8. The CDR3 region has the DNA TGTGCCAGCCTGCGGACAGGAGTAAATTCACCCCTCCACTTT. Encoded protein: CASLRTGVNSPLHF.

The chain has TRBV11-2 and TRBJ2-1, with D hard to call. CDR3 length: 14 amino acids. Germline values: CDR1 SGHAT, CDR2 FQNNGV. Trimming removed 5 bases at V and 7 bases at J, with 15 bases between. The CDR3 is CASSPLDTLNEQFF. The CDR3 nucleotides read TGTGCCAGCAGCCCCCTAGACACTCTGAATGAGCAGTTCTTC.

The chain employs TRBV10-3 and TRBJ2-1; tentative D call: TRBD2 (6 bases). V lost 4 bases and J lost 3, with 13 bases in between. The CDR3 contains 15 residues. Looked up from germline, CDR1 is ENHRY and CDR2 is SYGVKD. The DNA for the CDR3 is TGTGCCATCAGTGGGGGGACGGGACTCTACAATGAGCAGTTCTTC. Amino acids: CAISGGTGLYNEQFF.

The rearrangement uses TRBV29-1 and TRBJ1-1; D gene ambiguous. From germline, CDR1 is SQVTM and CDR2 ANQGSEA. This CDR3 is 12 amino acids long. V dropped 2 bases and J dropped 9 bases, with 13 bases sitting between them. CDR3 protein: CSVESASYQAFF. The CDR3 DNA reads TGCAGCGTTGAATCGGCGTCGTACCAAGCTTTCTTT. Based on the CDR3 plus reference TRBV29-1 and TRBJ1-1, the full variable domain is SAVISQKPSRDICQRGTSLTIQCQVDSQVTMMFWYRQQPGQSLTLIATANQGSEATYESGFVIDKFPISRPNLTFSTLTVSNMSPEDSSIYLCSVESASYQAFFGQGTRLTVV.